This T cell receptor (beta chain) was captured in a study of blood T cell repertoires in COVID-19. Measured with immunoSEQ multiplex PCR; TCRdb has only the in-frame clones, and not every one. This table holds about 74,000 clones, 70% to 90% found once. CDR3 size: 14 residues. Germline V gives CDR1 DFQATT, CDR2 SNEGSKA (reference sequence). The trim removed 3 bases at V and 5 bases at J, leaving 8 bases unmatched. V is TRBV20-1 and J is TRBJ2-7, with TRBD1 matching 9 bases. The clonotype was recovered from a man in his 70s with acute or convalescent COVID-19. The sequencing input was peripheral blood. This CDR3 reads CSASLGTGSDEQYF. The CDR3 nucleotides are TGCAGTGCTAGTCTCGGGACAGGGTCCGACGAGCAGTACTTC.